This entry lists 21 T cell receptor beta chains sequenced from one sample in a study of blood T cell repertoires in COVID-19. Measured with immunoSEQ multiplex PCR; TCRdb has only the in-frame clones, and not every one. Of over 250,000 clones listed, approximately 91% are singletons. Specimen: peripheral blood. The source is a man aged 45 to 65 with acute or convalescent COVID-19.

This clone was observed a handful of times. The rearrangement joins TRBV6-5 to TRBJ1-6; D unresolved. V lost 8 bases and J lost 7, with 18 bases in between. CDR3 length: 15 residues. Germline-derived CDR1 and CDR2 are MNHEY and SVGAGI. CDR3 protein: CASSRSSQENSPLHF. CDR3 coding DNA: TGTGCCAGCTCAAGATCCAGCCAGGAAAATTCACCCCTCCACTTT.

This clone is a singleton in its sample. The chain has TRBV10-3 and TRBJ2-3; 8 bases line up with TRBD1. Germline CDR1 reads ENHRY; CDR2 reads SYGVKD. This CDR3 comprises 14 residues. V shed 6 bases and J 6 bases; nucleotides not matched to a gene: 8. The CDR3 protein is CAISPGQESDTQYF. Here the CDR3 DNA reads TGTGCCATCAGCCCGGGACAGGAGTCCGATACGCAGTATTTT.

The V gene is TRBV18, the J gene TRBJ2-7, with 7 positions matching TRBD1. The CDR3 loop spans 14 amino acids. Germline V CDR1 and CDR2: KGHSH, LQKENI. Unmatched junction bases numbered 8, after V lost 6 bases and J lost 3 bases. The CDR3 spells CASSARQGSYEQYF. The CDR3 nucleotides read TGTGCCAGCTCCGCTCGACAGGGAAGCTACGAGCAGTACTTC.

V gene TRBV6-6 combines with J gene TRBJ1-1, with a possible D match to TRBD1 (5 bases). In germline, CDR1 is MNHNY, CDR2 SVGAGI (reference sequence). The CDR3 covers 14 residues. Deletions cut 5 bases from V and 1 base from J, with 11 bases between. As DNA, the CDR3 is TGTGCCAGCAGTATTGACAGTCGGAACACTGAAGCTTTCTTT. Its translation: CASSIDSRNTEAFF.

The gene calls are TRBV25-1 and TRBJ2-7; 10 positions agree with TRBD1. The junction had 11 bases not matched to a gene; V was cut back by 7 bases and J by 8 bases. Germline V gene data show CDR1 as MGHDK and CDR2 as SYGVNS. The CDR3 length is 14 residues. CDR3 protein: CASTRSGTGEQQYF. The CDR3 DNA reads TGTGCCAGCACACGATCCGGGACAGGGGAACAGCAGTACTTC.

The gene calls are TRBV2 and TRBJ2-1; TRBD2 matches at 7 bases. Trimming removed 6 bases from V and 0 bases from J; junction bases left unmatched: 5. CDR3 length: 15 amino acids. Germline lookup yields CDR1 SNHLY and CDR2 FYNNEI. The CDR3 here is CASRSRGDSYNEQFF. Here the CDR3 DNA reads TGTGCCAGCAGGAGCCGGGGGGACTCCTACAATGAGCAGTTCTTC.

The rearrangement links TRBV4-1 to TRBJ1-4, with a weak D call TRBD1 (6 bases). This CDR3 has 14 amino acids. The V end was cut by 6 bases, the J end by 6 bases, with 14 bases between. Germline assignment: CDR1 MGHRA and CDR2 YSYEKL. The CDR3 is CASRQTGWDEKLFF. DNA for the CDR3: TGCGCCAGCAGGCAAACAGGGTGGGATGAAAAACTGTTTTTT.

The chain employs TRBV2 and TRBJ1-2; 10 positions match TRBD1. The CDR3 contains 14 residues. The germline V gene encodes CDR1 SNHLY and CDR2 FYNNEI. Trimming at V came to 7 bases and at J to 7 bases, leaving 9 bases not matched to a gene. The CDR3 coding sequence is TGTGCCAGCAAACGAGGGACAGGGGTTGCTGGCTACACCTTC. This encodes CASKRGTGVAGYTF.

CDR3 sequence reads: CASSSTRLALSYNEQFF. DNA of the CDR3: TGTGCCAGCAGTTCAACTAGACTAGCTCTCTCCTACAATGAGCAGTTCTTC. The J gene is TRBJ2-1, the V gene TRBV7-6; TRBD2 agrees at 7 bases. This CDR3 region has 17 residues. Germline trimming cut 6 bases from V and 0 bases from J; bases unmatched to any gene: 11. Germline CDR1 and CDR2: SGHVS and FNYEAQ.

The J gene is TRBJ1-5, the V gene TRBV12-3 or TRBV12-4; no clear D. The V end lost 9 bases, the J end lost 2 bases, and 11 bases lay between the germline ends. This CDR3 region has 13 residues. CDR3 nucleotide sequence: TGTGCCAGTCCCCCGTCCGGCAATCAGCCCCAGCATTTT. Amino acid sequence: CASPPSGNQPQHF.

The chain links TRBV23-1 to TRBJ1-3; possible D gene TRBD1, 6 bases. TRBV23-1 is classed as an ORF, of uncertain function. Trimming cost V 3 bases and J 4 bases, with 10 bases left between them. The CDR3 totals 14 residues. CDR3 in DNA: TGCGCCAGCAGTCATGGGGGCAAAGGAAACACCATATATTTT. Translated, it gives CASSHGGKGNTIYF.

As regards this clone: The identical CDR3 is also encoded by other nucleotide sequences in the sample. This chain uses TRBV5-1 with TRBJ1-4; D may be TRBD1 (6 bases). V lost 0 bases and J 1 base, leaving 10 bases between the germline ends. Germline V gene sequence: CDR1 SGHRS, CDR2 YFSETQ. The CDR3 has 16 residues. The CDR3: CASSLGDTRTNEKLFF. CDR3 DNA: TGCGCCAGCAGCTTGGGGGACACACGAACTAATGAAAAACTGTTTTTT.

The chain has TRBV19 and TRBJ1-6; D is perhaps TRBD1 (5 bases). CDR1 and CDR2 from the germline V gene are LNHDA and SQIVND (reference sequence). The CDR3 runs 15 residues. V lost 0 bases, J lost 12 bases, and 15 bases lay in between. CDR3 loop: CASSIDRPGGGPLHF. The CDR3 DNA is TGTGCCAGTAGTATAGATCGGCCTGGGGGAGGACCCCTCCACTTT.

The chain combines TRBV5-4 with TRBJ1-2; tentatively, D is TRBD1 (6 bases). This CDR3 has 16 residues. Germline loops: CDR1 SGHNT, CDR2 YYREEE (reference sequence). The V gene lost 2 bases and the J gene lost 4 bases, with 18 bases spanning the gap. CDR3 DNA: TGTGCCAGCAGCTTCGGGGCAGGGGATGTGGGCTATGGCTACACCTTC. Protein product: CASSFGAGDVGYGYTF.

The chain links TRBV3-1 (or the pseudogene TRBV3-2) to TRBJ2-3; a weak D match, TRBD1 (6 bases). The CDR3 sequence is 15 residues long. The germline V gene has CDR1 LGHDT and CDR2 YNNKEL (reference sequence). V shed 3 bases and J shed 0 bases, with 10 bases lying between them. Written as DNA, the CDR3 is TGTGCCAGCAGCCACGGGACACCTAGCACAGATACGCAGTATTTT. As protein: CASSHGTPSTDTQYF.

In DNA form, the CDR3 reads TGTGCCAGCAGTCGGACTGGCACAGATACGCAGTATTTT. As protein: CASSRTGTDTQYF. The chain recombines TRBV4-2 with TRBJ2-3, with D tentatively TRBD2 (5 bases). The CDR3 runs to 13 residues. CDR1 and CDR2 (germline): LGHNA, YNFKEQ. V was shortened by 6 bases and J by 1 base, with 8 bases between the two germline ends.

As concerns this clone: This sample includes further DNA sequences coding for the same CDR3. The CDR3 protein is CASSLSSAGANVLTF. DNA of the CDR3: TGTGCCAGCAGCTTAAGTTCCGCTGGGGCCAACGTCCTGACTTTC. V is TRBV7-3 and J is TRBJ2-6; D gene ambiguous. CDR1 and CDR2 (germline): SGHTA, FQGTGA. The CDR3 has 15 residues. Between the trimmed V and J ends, which lost 1 base and 2 bases, there was a span of 6 bases.

This sequence joins TRBV19 and TRBJ1-1; maybe TRBD1 (6 bases). The germline V gene encodes CDR1 LNHDA and CDR2 SQIVND (reference sequence). CDR3 size: 12 residues. V lost 10 bases to trimming and J lost 5 bases, with 14 bases between them. CDR3 in DNA: TGTGCCACGGGGCAGAGGGGGACTGAAGCTTTCTTT. It specifies CATGQRGTEAFF.

J is TRBJ2-4 and V is TRBV2; D may be TRBD1 (6 bases). V gave up 1 base and J gave up 8 bases, with 6 bases separating them. CDR1 is SNHLY and CDR2 is FYNNEI in the germline V gene. CDR3 length: 12 amino acids. This CDR3 is CASSEGTDIQYF. In DNA, the CDR3 is TGTGCCAGCAGTGAAGGGACAGACATTCAGTACTTC. Full variable domain (rest looked up from reference TRBV2 and TRBJ2-4): EPEVTQTPSHQVTQMGQEVILRCVPISNHLYFYWYRQILGQKVEFLVSFYNNEISEKSEIFDDQFSVERPDGSNFTLKIRSTKLEDSAMYFCASSEGTDIQYFGAGTRLSVL.

The chain links TRBV3-1 (or the pseudogene TRBV3-2) to TRBJ1-1; D ambiguous. With 2 bases removed from V and 1 base from J, the gap between germline ends came to 5 bases. This CDR3 has 13 residues. Looked up from germline, CDR1 is LGHDT and CDR2 is YNNKEL (reference sequence). Written as DNA, the CDR3 is TGTGCCAGCAGCCAACGGGAGAACACTGAAGCTTTCTTT. Encoded protein: CASSQRENTEAFF.

The chain employs TRBV7-3 and TRBJ2-3; unclear D gene. Germline lookup yields CDR1 SGHTA and CDR2 FQGTGA. Trimming took 1 base from V and 3 from J, leaving 11 bases between them. The CDR3 is 15 residues long. The CDR3 is CASSLNRASTDTQYF. The CDR3 DNA is TGTGCCAGCAGCTTAAATCGAGCGTCGACAGATACGCAGTATTTT. Full variable domain (outside the CDR3, taken from reference TRBV7-3 and TRBJ2-3): GAGVSQTPSNKVTEKGKYVELRCDPISGHTALYWYRQSLGQGPEFLIYFQGTGAADDSGLPNDRFFAVRPEGSVSTLKIQRTERGDSAVYLCASSLNRASTDTQYFGPGTRLTVL.